This TCR beta chain came from a study of human T cells and chemical hapten exposure. MiXCR was run by TCRdb on the RACE reads, yielding one entry per CDR3 protein. The repertoire holds more than 55,000 distinct CDR3 sequences, about 11% seen once, with 3% to 4.5% in the top ten. The table lists this clonotype with many counts. Time point of the sample: pre-sensitization, week 0. Treatment in this sample: therapeutic diphenylcyclopropenone sensitization with weekly scalp DPC. Per the germline V gene, CDR1 is LGHNA and CDR2 is YNFKEQ. The CDR3 consists of 18 residues. V gave up 1 base and J gave up 1 base, with 19 bases separating them.

This chain links TRBV4-2 with TRBJ1-1; perhaps TRBD1 as D (5 bases). The starting material was whole blood, obtained in connection with sensitization to the hapten diphenylcyclopropenone (DPC). This TCR was recovered from a woman aged 40 to 55 with alopecia areata. Some clones in this sample may be carry-over from other donors' samples. The CDR3 sequence: CASSQVVSWAGRNTEAFF. The CDR3 DNA sequence: TGTGCCAGCAGCCAAGTAGTCTCTTGGGCAGGGAGGAACACTGAAGCTTTCTTT.